This record covers a single T cell receptor (beta chain). Antigen specificity is unknown. The data derive from a study of shared clonotypes between healthy human individuals. The wider study: Each donor's CD4 naive and CD4 memory cells filled three plates apiece, CD8 naive two, and CD8 memory one.

The protocol was immunoSEQ multiplex PCR, while the TCRdb copy is restricted to in-frame clones and leaves out a portion. The repertoire has about 2.5 million clones, 85% to 95% of them found once; the top ten carry approximately 0.4%. Notes on the study in general: Generation of non-shared clonotypes was less probable than generation of clonotypes shared by all four donors. Donor scarcity curtailed the genetic and exposure-history diversity represented herein.

This TCR derives from a man between 18 and 35 years old in good health. Some clones in this sample may be carry-over from other donors' samples. Material for sequencing was naive CD4+ T cells from PBMCs. Specified subset: CD45RA+ positively selected.

DNA of the CDR3: TGTGCCAGCAGCGGGACACCTCAAGAGACCCAGTACTTC. As protein: CASSGTPQETQYF. The J gene is TRBJ2-5, the V gene TRBV7-2; possibly TRBD1 for D (6 bases). Germline CDR1 and CDR2: SGHTA and FQGNSA. Deletions cut 5 bases from V and 2 bases from J, with 9 bases between. The CDR3 contains 13 residues.